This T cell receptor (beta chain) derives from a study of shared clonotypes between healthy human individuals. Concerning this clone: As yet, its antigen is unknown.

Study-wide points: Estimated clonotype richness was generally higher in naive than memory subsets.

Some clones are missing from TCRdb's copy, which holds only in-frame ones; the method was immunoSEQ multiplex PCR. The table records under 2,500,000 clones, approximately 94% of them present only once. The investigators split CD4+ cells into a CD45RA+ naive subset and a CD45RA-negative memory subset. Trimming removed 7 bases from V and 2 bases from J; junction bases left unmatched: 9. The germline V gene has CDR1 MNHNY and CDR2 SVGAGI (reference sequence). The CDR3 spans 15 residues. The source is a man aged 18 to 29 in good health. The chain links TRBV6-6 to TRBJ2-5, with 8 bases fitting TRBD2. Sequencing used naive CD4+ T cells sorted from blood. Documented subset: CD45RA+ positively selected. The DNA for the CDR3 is TGTGCCAGCAAAGCTAGCGGGTCCCATCAAGAGACCCAGTACTTC. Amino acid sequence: CASKASGSHQETQYF.